One and the same sample provided the 17 T cell receptor beta chains below, sequenced in a study of OX40 agonist ivuxolimab in advanced cancers. Sequencing was performed with immunoSEQ multiplex PCR; in TCRdb, only in-frame clones are kept and a portion is missing. There are tens of thousands of clones in the sample; 89% occur only once, and over 0.35% lies in the top ten. The specimen comprised CD4+ or CD8+ T cells sorted from blood, sampled in a trial of the OX40 agonist ivuxolimab. The receptors were gathered from an adult with an advanced solid tumor such as melanoma, head and neck, liver or kidney cancer.

The chain carries TRBV18 and TRBJ1-5; 7 bases align to TRBD1. From germline, CDR1 is KGHSH and CDR2 LQKENI. The CDR3 has 18 residues. Trimming at V came to 2 bases and at J to 2 bases, leaving 12 bases not matched to a gene. CDR3 amino acids: CASSPSGTGELGNQPQHF. CDR3 in DNA: TGTGCCAGCTCACCATCGGGAACAGGGGAGTTAGGCAATCAGCCCCAGCATTTT.

This chain joins TRBV15 and TRBJ2-7; no reliable D call. The CDR3 has 14 residues. V shed 0 bases and J shed 3 bases, with 9 bases lying between them. Germline CDR1 reads LNHNV; CDR2 reads YYDKDF (reference sequence). CDR3 sequence (DNA): TGTGCCACCAGCAGAGAAACGACAATCTACGAGCAGTACTTC. This encodes CATSRETTIYEQYF.

In the case of this clone: Other nucleotide sequences in the sample specify the same CDR3. The J gene is TRBJ2-3, the V gene TRBV9; 9 bases are shared with TRBD2. The CDR3 spans 15 residues. Trimming cost V 1 base and J 3 bases; bases outside gene matches: 3. The germline V gene has CDR1 SGDLS and CDR2 YYNGEE. The CDR3 coding sequence is TGTGCCAGCAGCGTAAGTAGCGGGAGTACAGATACGCAGTATTTT. Translation: CASSVSSGSTDTQYF.

J is TRBJ2-1 and V is TRBV19; no clear D. This CDR3 is 13 amino acids long. Per the germline V gene, CDR1 is LNHDA and CDR2 is SQIVND (reference sequence). Trimming removed 3 bases at V and 10 bases at J, with 13 bases between. This chain's CDR3 is CASSIMSVAEQFF. CDR3 sequence (DNA): TGTGCCAGTAGTATCATGTCGGTCGCCGAGCAGTTCTTC.

The V gene is TRBV5-6, the J gene TRBJ2-3, with 9 bases fitting TRBD2. Germline-derived CDR1 and CDR2 are SGHDT and YYEEEE. J was trimmed by 3 bases and V by 3 bases; bases with no gene match: 5. CDR3 length: 15 amino acids. The CDR3 is CASSWGLAETDTQYF. DNA for the CDR3: TGTGCCAGCAGCTGGGGACTAGCAGAGACAGATACGCAGTATTTT. Full variable domain (rest looked up from reference TRBV5-6 and TRBJ2-3): DAGVTQSPTHLIKTRGQQVTLRCSPKSGHDTVSWYQQALGQGPQFIFQYYEEEERQRGNFPDRFSGHQFPNYSSELNVNALLLGDSALYLCASSWGLAETDTQYFGPGTRLTVL.

The chain carries TRBV6-5 and TRBJ1-2; no firm D call. V was cut by 5 bases and J by 5 bases, with 15 bases left in between. This CDR3 comprises 14 residues. Germline V gives CDR1 MNHEY, CDR2 SVGAGI. The CDR3 DNA follows: TGTGCCAGCAGTCCCCAAGGGATGATGTATGGCTACACCTTC. Protein product: CASSPQGMMYGYTF.

The chain links TRBV19 to TRBJ2-6; the D is unclear. Trimming removed 6 bases at V and 1 base at J, with 10 bases between. Germline V gene lookup returns CDR1 LNHDA and CDR2 SQIVND (reference sequence). The CDR3 is made up of 15 amino acids. The CDR3 spells CASRARTSGANVLTF. CDR3 in DNA: TGTGCCAGTAGGGCTAGGACGTCTGGGGCCAACGTCCTGACTTTC. The full variable domain, rest sourced from reference TRBV19 and TRBJ2-6, is DGGITQSPKYLFRKEGQNVTLSCEQNLNHDAMYWYRQDPGQGLRLIYYSQIVNDFQKGDIAEGYSVSREKKESFPLTVTSAQKNPTAFYLCASRARTSGANVLTFGAGSRLTVL.

The chain is built from TRBV20-1 and TRBJ2-3, with D unclear. V dropped 3 bases and J dropped 5 bases, with 6 bases sitting between them. Germline V gene sequence: CDR1 DFQATT, CDR2 SNEGSKA (reference sequence). The CDR3 extends over 11 amino acids. The CDR3 DNA follows: TGCAGTGCTAGCTCGGGAGATACGCAGTATTTT. This translates into CSASSGDTQYF.

This clone is a singleton in its sample. V and J are TRBV29-1 and TRBJ2-5; D tentatively reads TRBD1 or TRBD2 (5 bases each). Germline CDR1 is SQVTM and CDR2 is ANQGSEA. Trimming removed 6 bases from V and 5 bases from J, with 10 bases in between. The CDR3 runs to 11 residues. In DNA form, the CDR3 reads TGCAGCGTGGGACCCGGTGAGACCCAGTACTTC. This encodes CSVGPGETQYF. The full variable domain, with the rest looked up from reference TRBV29-1 and TRBJ2-5, is SAVISQKPSRDICQRGTSLTIQCQVDSQVTMMFWYRQQPGQSLTLIATANQGSEATYESGFVIDKFPISRPNLTFSTLTVSNMSPEDSSIYLCSVGPGETQYFGPGTRLLVL.

The chain carries TRBV27 and TRBJ2-2; no definite D call. The CDR3 sequence is 15 residues long. Between the trimmed V and J ends, which lost 3 bases and 2 bases, there was a span of 10 bases. Germline CDR1 MNHEY, CDR2 SMNVEV (reference sequence). The DNA of the CDR3 is TGTGCCAGCAGTTTGGCACAGCTCAACACCGGGGAGCTGTTTTTT. The encoded protein is CASSLAQLNTGELFF.

The chain employs TRBV11-2 and TRBJ1-2, with D unclear. Germline assignment: CDR1 SGHAT and CDR2 FQNNGV. Trimming removed 2 bases from V and 10 bases from J, with 8 bases in between. The CDR3 has 11 residues. Here the CDR3 reads CASSLTMDYTF. The CDR3 DNA is TGTGCCAGCAGCTTAACGATGGACTACACCTTC.

V and J are TRBV6-6 and TRBJ2-2; D not resolved. From germline, CDR1 is MNHNY and CDR2 SVGAGI (reference sequence). The CDR3 spans 13 residues. V shed 2 bases and J shed 7 bases, with 8 bases lying between them. CDR3 loop: CASSYVRIGELFF. Here the CDR3 DNA reads TGTGCCAGCAGTTACGTTAGGATCGGGGAGCTGTTTTTT.

The chain recombines TRBV9 with TRBJ2-7; 10 bases align to TRBD2. CDR1 is SGDLS and CDR2 is YYNGEE in the germline V gene. Unmatched junction bases numbered 3, after V lost 3 bases and J lost 0 bases. CDR3 length: 15 amino acids. CDR3 residues: CASSGGLAASYEQYF. The CDR3 nucleotides are TGTGCCAGCAGCGGCGGACTAGCGGCCTCCTACGAGCAGTACTTC.

The genes are TRBV2 and TRBJ2-3, with a weak D call TRBD2 (5 bases). This CDR3 spans 14 amino acids. Trimming removed 8 bases from V and 0 bases from J, with 12 bases in between. Germline-derived CDR1 and CDR2 are SNHLY and FYNNEI. CDR3 sequence (DNA): TGTGCCAGCGCGGACTCGGCGAGCACAGATACGCAGTATTTT. Its translation is CASADSASTDTQYF.

This clone was seen a single time. As DNA, the CDR3 is TGTGCCAGCAGTCAACAGGGGCAGAATGAGCAGTTCTTC. This codes for CASSQQGQNEQFF. This chain uses TRBV6-5 with TRBJ2-1; TRBD1 agrees at 7 bases. CDR1 and CDR2 from the germline V gene are MNHEY and SVGAGI. Trimming took 5 bases from V and 7 from J; bases not matched to a gene: 5. CDR3 size: 13 residues.

This rearrangement joins TRBV5-8 to TRBJ2-1; TRBD2 matches 10 bases. Per the germline V gene, CDR1 is SGHTS and CDR2 is YDEGEE. The CDR3 is 16 amino acids. The V gene end was trimmed by 0 bases and the J gene end by 9 bases; junction bases not matched to a gene: 9. The CDR3 DNA reads TGTGCCAGCAGCTTGGTTATGCTAGCGGGAGTGGGTGAGCAGTTCTTC. As protein: CASSLVMLAGVGEQFF.

This rearrangement joins TRBV5-1 to TRBJ2-2; the D gene is possibly TRBD1 (5 bases). Germline V gene data show CDR1 as SGHRS and CDR2 as YFSETQ. The CDR3 totals 16 residues. The V end lost 3 bases, the J end lost 0 bases, and 12 bases lay between the germline ends. CDR3 DNA sequence: TGCGCCAGCAGCTCATGGGGCAGAGCGAACACCGGGGAGCTGTTTTTT. It encodes CASSSWGRANTGELFF.